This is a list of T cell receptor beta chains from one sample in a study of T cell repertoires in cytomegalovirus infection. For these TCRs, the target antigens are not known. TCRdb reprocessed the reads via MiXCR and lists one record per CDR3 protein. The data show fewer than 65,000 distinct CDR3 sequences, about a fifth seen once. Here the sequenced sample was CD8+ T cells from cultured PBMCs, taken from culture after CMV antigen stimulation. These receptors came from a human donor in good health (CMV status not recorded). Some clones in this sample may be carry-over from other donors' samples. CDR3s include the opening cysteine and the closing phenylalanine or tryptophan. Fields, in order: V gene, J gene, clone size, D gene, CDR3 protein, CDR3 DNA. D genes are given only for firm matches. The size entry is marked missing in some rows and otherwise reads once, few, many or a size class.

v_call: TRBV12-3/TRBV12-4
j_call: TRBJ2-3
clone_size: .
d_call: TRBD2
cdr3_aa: CASSRWVAGADTQYF
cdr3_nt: TGTGCCAGCAGTCGTTGGGTAGCGGGAGCGGATACGCAGTATTTT

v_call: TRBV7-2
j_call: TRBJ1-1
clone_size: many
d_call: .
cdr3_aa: CASSPGTEAFF
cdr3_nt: TGTGCCAGCAGCCCGGGAACTGAAGCTTTCTTT

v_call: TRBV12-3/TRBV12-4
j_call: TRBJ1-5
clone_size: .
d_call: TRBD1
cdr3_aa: CASSLGQAHQPQHF
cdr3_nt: TGTGCCAGCAGTTTGGGACAGGCACATCAGCCCCAGCATTTT

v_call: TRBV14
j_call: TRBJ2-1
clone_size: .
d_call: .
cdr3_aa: CASSQARSTEQFF
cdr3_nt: TGTGCCAGCAGCCAAGCCAGGAGCACTGAGCAGTTCTTC

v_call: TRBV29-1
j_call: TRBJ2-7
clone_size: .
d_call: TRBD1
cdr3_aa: CSVADRGGPYEQYF
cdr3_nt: TGCAGCGTCGCCGACAGGGGGGGACCCTACGAGCAGTACTTC

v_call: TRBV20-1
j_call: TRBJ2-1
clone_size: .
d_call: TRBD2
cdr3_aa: CSARDSLAGGVEQFF
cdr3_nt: TGCAGTGCTAGAGATTCCCTAGCGGGAGGTGTTGAGCAGTTCTTC

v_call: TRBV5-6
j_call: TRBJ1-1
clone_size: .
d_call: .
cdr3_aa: CASSYRPGHTNTEAFF
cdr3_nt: TGTGCCAGCAGCTACAGGCCGGGACATACAAACACTGAAGCTTTCTTT

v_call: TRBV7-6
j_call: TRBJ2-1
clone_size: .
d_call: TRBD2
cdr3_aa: CASSSSGGEQFF
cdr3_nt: TGTGCCAGCAGTTCTAGCGGGGGTGAGCAGTTCTTC

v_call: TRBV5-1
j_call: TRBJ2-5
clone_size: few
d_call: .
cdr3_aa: CASSAFPGQLVQETQYF
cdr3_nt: TGCGCCAGCAGCGCCTTTCCGGGACAACTAGTCCAAGAGACCCAGTACTTC

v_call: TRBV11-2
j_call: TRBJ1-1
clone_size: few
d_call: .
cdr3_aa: CASSLVRTEAFF
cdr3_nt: TGTGCCAGCAGCTTAGTTAGAACTGAAGCTTTCTTT

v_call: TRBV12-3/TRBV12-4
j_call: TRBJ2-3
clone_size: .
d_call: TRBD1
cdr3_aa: CASSSPLGGTGADTQYF
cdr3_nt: TGTGCCAGCAGTTCCCCCCTTGGCGGGACAGGTGCAGATACGCAGTATTTT

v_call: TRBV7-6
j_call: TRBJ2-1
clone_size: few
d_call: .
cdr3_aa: CASSPSLGGQYNEQFF
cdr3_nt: TGTGCCAGCAGCCCGTCGTTGGGGGGACAATACAATGAGCAGTTCTTC

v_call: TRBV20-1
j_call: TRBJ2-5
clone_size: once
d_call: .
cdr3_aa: CSARDPLGGETQYF
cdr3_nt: TGCAGTGCAAGAGACCCATTAGGCGGAGAGACCCAGTACTTC

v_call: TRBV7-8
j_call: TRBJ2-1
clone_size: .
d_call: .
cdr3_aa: CASSLKAGVKIHEQFF
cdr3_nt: TGTGCCAGCAGCCTAAAGGCTGGGGTGAAAATCCATGAGCAGTTCTTC

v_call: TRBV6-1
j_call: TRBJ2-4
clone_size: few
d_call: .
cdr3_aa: CASSARTRVGVAKNIQYF
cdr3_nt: TGTGCCAGCAGTGCCAGAACCAGGGTCGGGGTAGCCAAAAACATTCAGTACTTC

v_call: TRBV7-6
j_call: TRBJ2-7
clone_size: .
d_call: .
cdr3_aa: CASSPDDSRLYYEQYF
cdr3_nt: TGTGCCAGCAGCCCAGACGACAGCCGCCTATACTACGAGCAGTACTTC

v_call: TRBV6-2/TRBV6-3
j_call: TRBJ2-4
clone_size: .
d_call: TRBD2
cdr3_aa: CASSFRTSGDGNIQYF
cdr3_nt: TGTGCCAGCAGTTTCCGGACTAGCGGGGACGGAAACATTCAGTACTTC

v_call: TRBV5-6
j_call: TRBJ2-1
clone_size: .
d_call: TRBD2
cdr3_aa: CASSFWTSAAGEQFF
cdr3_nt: TGTGCCAGCAGCTTCTGGACTAGCGCTGCTGGGGAGCAGTTCTTC

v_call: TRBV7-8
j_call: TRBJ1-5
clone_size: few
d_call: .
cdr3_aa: CASSLETVYSNQPQHF
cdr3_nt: TGTGCCAGCAGCTTAGAGACAGTCTATAGCAATCAGCCCCAGCATTTT

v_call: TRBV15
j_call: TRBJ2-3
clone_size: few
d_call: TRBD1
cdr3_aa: CATSRAGQGPSDTQYF
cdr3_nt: TGTGCCACCAGCAGAGCGGGACAGGGACCGTCAGATACGCAGTATTTT

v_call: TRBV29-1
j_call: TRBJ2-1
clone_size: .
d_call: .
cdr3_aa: CSVEDLVGVHNEQFF
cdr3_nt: TGCAGCGTTGAAGATTTAGTCGGGGTCCACAATGAGCAGTTCTTC

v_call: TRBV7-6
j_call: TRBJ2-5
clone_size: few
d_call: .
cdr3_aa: CASSLDSGIETQYF
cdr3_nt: TGTGCCAGCAGCTTAGATTCGGGGATAGAGACCCAGTACTTC

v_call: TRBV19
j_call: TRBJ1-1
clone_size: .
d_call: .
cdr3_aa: CATPGHGRGEAFF
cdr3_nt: TGTGCCACCCCGGGACACGGACGGGGTGAAGCTTTCTTT

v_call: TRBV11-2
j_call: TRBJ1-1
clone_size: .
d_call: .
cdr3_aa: CASSLDEENTEAFF
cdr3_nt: TGTGCCAGCAGCTTAGATGAGGAGAACACTGAAGCTTTCTTT

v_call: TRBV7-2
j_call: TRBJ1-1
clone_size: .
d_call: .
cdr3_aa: CASSLGTTTGAFF
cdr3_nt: TGTGCCAGCAGCTTAGGTACCACCACGGGAGCTTTCTTT

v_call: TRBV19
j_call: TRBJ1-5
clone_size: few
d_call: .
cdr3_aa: CASSIKVFGSPQHF
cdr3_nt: TGTGCCAGTAGTATTAAGGTTTTCGGGTCGCCCCAGCATTTT

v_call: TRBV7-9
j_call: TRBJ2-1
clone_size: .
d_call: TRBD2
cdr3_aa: CASSLVPSGKLYNEQFF
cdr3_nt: TGTGCCAGCAGCTTAGTCCCTAGCGGGAAACTCTACAATGAGCAGTTCTTC

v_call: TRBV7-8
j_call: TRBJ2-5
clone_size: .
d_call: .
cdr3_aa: CASSLRWGVRGETQYF
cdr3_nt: TGTGCCAGCAGCTTAAGATGGGGAGTACGGGGGGAGACCCAGTACTTC

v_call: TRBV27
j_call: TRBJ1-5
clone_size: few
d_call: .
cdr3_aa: CASSRREGNNQPQHF
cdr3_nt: TGTGCCAGCAGTAGGAGGGAAGGTAACAATCAGCCCCAGCATTTT

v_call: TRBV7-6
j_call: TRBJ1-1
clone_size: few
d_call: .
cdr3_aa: CASSPGRSTEAFF
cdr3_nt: TGTGCCAGCAGTCCCGGGCGAAGCACTGAAGCTTTCTTT

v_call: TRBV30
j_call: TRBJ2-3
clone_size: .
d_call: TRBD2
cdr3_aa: CAWPRLAGRSADTQYF
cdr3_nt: TGTGCCTGGCCCCGACTAGCGGGAAGGAGCGCAGATACGCAGTATTTT

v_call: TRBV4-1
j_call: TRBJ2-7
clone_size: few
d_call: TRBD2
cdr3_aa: CASSQIREGYEQYF
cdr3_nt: TGCGCCAGCAGCCAAATTCGGGAGGGGTACGAGCAGTACTTC

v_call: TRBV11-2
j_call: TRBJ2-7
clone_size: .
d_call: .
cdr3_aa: CASSLEMSSYEQYF
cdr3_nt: TGTGCCAGCAGCTTAGAGATGTCTTCCTACGAGCAGTACTTC

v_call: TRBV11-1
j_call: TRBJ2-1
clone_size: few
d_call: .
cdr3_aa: CASSSSPGPNEQFF
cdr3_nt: TGTGCCAGCAGCTCGTCGCCAGGGCCCAATGAGCAGTTCTTC

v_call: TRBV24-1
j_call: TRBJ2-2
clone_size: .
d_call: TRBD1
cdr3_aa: CATSDLQGQGNTGELFF
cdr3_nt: TGTGCCACCAGTGATTTGCAGGGACAGGGCAACACCGGGGAGCTGTTTTTT

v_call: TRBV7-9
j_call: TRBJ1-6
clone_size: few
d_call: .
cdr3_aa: CASSQDYQALHF
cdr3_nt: TGTGCCAGCAGTCAGGACTATCAAGCCCTCCACTTT

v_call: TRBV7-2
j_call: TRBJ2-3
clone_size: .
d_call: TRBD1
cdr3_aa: CASSSDRGTDTQYF
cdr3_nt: TGTGCCAGCAGCTCTGACAGGGGCACAGATACGCAGTATTTT

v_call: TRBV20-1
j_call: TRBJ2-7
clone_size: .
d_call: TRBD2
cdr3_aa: CSARAYSGSPSYEQYF
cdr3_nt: TGCAGTGCTAGAGCGTATAGCGGGAGCCCTTCCTACGAGCAGTACTTC

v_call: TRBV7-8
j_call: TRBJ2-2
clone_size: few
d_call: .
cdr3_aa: CASIIAGVNTGELFF
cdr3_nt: TGTGCCAGCATCATTGCAGGGGTGAACACCGGGGAGCTGTTTTTT

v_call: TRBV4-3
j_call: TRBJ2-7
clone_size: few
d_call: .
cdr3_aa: CASSPPSGEQYF
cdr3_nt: TGCGCCAGCAGCCCCCCTTCAGGGGAGCAGTACTTC